This T cell receptor beta chain was found in a study of human T cells and chemical hapten exposure. On the study more broadly: The variation in per-sample TCR yields arose mainly from small differences in pooled library volumes.

Study results and limitations: TCRs exceeding a frequency of 1 in 1000 stayed unchanged under DPC sensitization.

This clonotype was picked up many times. Its antigen is unknown. Original handling: From about 20,000 to 690,000 TCRs were found per sample, with a median of about 96,000. TCRdb re-called the 5' RACE reads through MiXCR, storing one row per CDR3 protein. TCRdb, not the original authors, processed these V and J calls. In the table there are some 150,000 distinct CDR3 sequences, over 3.5% of which are singletons. The ends were cut back, 2 bases at V and 7 bases at J, with 8 bases in the middle. This CDR3 is built from 12 residues. Sequencing started from total RNA isolated from unfractionated whole blood.

The chain is built from TRBV12-3 or TRBV12-4 and TRBJ1-2; D is uncertain. This TCR came from a female donor in good health. CDR3 amino acids: CASSLKGSGYTF. The CDR3 DNA follows: TGTGCCAGCAGTTTAAAAGGATCTGGCTACACCTTC.